This TCR beta chain was profiled in a study of blood T cell repertoires in COVID-19. On the study more broadly: Material from acute and convalescent COVID-19 was sourced from the United States, Italy and Spain.

Assay used: immunoSEQ multiplex PCR; TCRdb lists only in-frame clones, some missing. Among about 210,000 clones, just over 85% were seen once, and the ten largest hold around 1.4%. This clone has a single count. The receptor was isolated from a man between 18 and 35 years old with active or convalescent COVID-19. Sequencing was done on a sample of peripheral blood.

CDR3 in DNA: TGTGCCAGCAGAACCGACAGGCACAACACCGGGGAGCTGTTTTTT. It encodes CASRTDRHNTGELFF. This rearrangement joins TRBV6-5 to TRBJ2-2; possible D gene TRBD1, 6 bases. CDR3 length: 15 amino acids. V lost 6 bases and J 2 bases, leaving 13 bases between the germline ends. Germline CDR1 is MNHEY and CDR2 is SVGAGI.